These 5 T cell receptor beta chains originate from one sample sequenced in a study of cytomegalovirus exposure and HLA in healthy donors. PCR was performed using 60 Vbeta and 13 Jbeta primers. Sequencing was performed with immunoSEQ multiplex PCR; in TCRdb, only in-frame clones are kept and a portion is missing. Of a few hundred thousand clones in the sample, about 90% are singletons; the top ten hold about 1.5%. Material for sequencing was PBMCs. These receptors all stem from a girl aged 2 to 10 in good health and CMV-seronegative.

The V and J genes are TRBV11-2 and TRBJ2-7; a weak D match, TRBD1 (5 bases). Germline V gives CDR1 SGHAT, CDR2 FQNNGV. Trimming removed 4 bases at V and 1 base at J, with 11 bases between. CDR3 length: 14 residues. The CDR3 nucleotides are TGTGCCAGCAGCTACGACCCAGGGTCCTACGAGCAGTACTTC. Residues: CASSYDPGSYEQYF.

This rearrangement joins TRBV7-2 to TRBJ1-6; D uncertain. Trimming cost V 5 bases and J 10 bases, with 24 bases left between them. CDR3 size: 17 residues. Germline V gives CDR1 SGHTA, CDR2 FQGNSA. As DNA, the CDR3 is TGTGCCAGCAGCCGAGCCCCCCTGGGAGGTCTGACATCACCCCTCCACTTT. Protein sequence: CASSRAPLGGLTSPLHF.

On this clone: The sample carries other DNA sequences with the same CDR3. This chain connects TRBV27 to TRBJ1-4; 10 bases are a match to TRBD1. This CDR3 region has 14 residues. Germline V gives CDR1 MNHEY, CDR2 SMNVEV (reference sequence). The V gene end was trimmed by 3 bases and the J gene end by 5 bases; junction bases not matched to a gene: 0. DNA for the CDR3: TGTGCCAGCAGTTTGGGACAGGGGAATGAAAAACTGTTTTTT. This codes for CASSLGQGNEKLFF.

The chain couples TRBV5-4 to TRBJ2-7; no clear D gene. Germline CDR1 and CDR2: SGHNT and YYREEE (reference sequence). The CDR3 is 14 amino acids. Trimming took 0 bases from V and 0 from J, leaving 7 bases between them. The DNA of the CDR3 is TGTGCCAGCAGCTTGGGGCAGTACTCCTACGAGCAGTACTTC. This gives the protein CASSLGQYSYEQYF.

The V and J genes are TRBV10-3 and TRBJ2-3; the match to TRBD2 covers 11 bases. The CDR3 has 16 residues. Per germline, CDR1 ENHRY and CDR2 SYGVKD. Germline trimming cut 4 bases from V and 0 bases from J; bases unmatched to any gene: 3. CDR3 in amino acids: CAISGTSGPSTDTQYF. The CDR3 bases are TGTGCCATCAGTGGGACTAGCGGGCCTAGCACAGATACGCAGTATTTT.